This note documents a single T cell receptor beta chain sequence. This clonotype has a count of ten or more. Its antigen target is currently unknown. The input lacks base qualities; no much larger clone sits a single base away. The meaning of the sample's time point label: patch test 1, 2 weeks after DPC sensitization. The meaning of the sample's treatment or condition label: therapeutic diphenylcyclopropenone sensitization with weekly scalp DPC. At each patch-test visit, blood was drawn before the patch test was applied. Patients were eligible if aged 18 to 70, diagnosed with alopecia and judged suitable for DPC therapy, and pregnant patients were excluded. Total RNA was isolated from unfractionated whole blood collected in Tempus Blood RNA tubes. The data stem from a study of human T cells and chemical hapten exposure (dated by TCRdb to about 2021). Background on the whole study: For sensitization, 2% DPC in acetone was applied to a roughly 2 cm by roughly 2 cm area of upper inner arm skin. Some 29 alopecia patients gave blood for TCR sequencing at one to four time points (pre-sensitization, 2, 6 and 24 weeks). Peripheral blood TCR repertoire changes were tracked in vivo in alopecia patients during primary and secondary sensitization to the hapten diphenylcyclopropenone (DPC). Patch testing was performed on the upper back with Finn chambers containing 0.01% DPC, and the patch tests were scored after 6 days according to International Contact Dermatitis Research Group standards. Alopecia areata with under or over 50% scalp involvement, alopecia totalis and alopecia universalis were represented in the patient cohort, which was mostly female. Throughout the study period of 20 to 25 weeks, patients also received therapeutic DPC doses to the scalp every week. Libraries were pooled for sequencing, and per-sample TCR yields varied mainly because of small differences in library volumes within the pool. Blood samples were taken from patients before sensitization (week 0) and then at 2, 6 and about 24 weeks after DPC sensitization.

Libraries were constructed by RACE. Sequenced using a NextSeq 500. During library preparation, unique molecular identifiers were attached to individual cDNA molecules so that TCRs could be counted in a quantitative, reproducible way. For every blood RNA sample, sequencing covered both the TCR alpha and TCR beta chains. The paper's processing steps were these. A median of about 87,000 TCRs per sample was observed, with a range of roughly 23,224 to 750,000. The Decombinator software suite was used to annotate the V, J and CDR3 of the TCR reads. For PS versus PT1 abundance plots, all samples were subsampled to the same number of TCRs (28,000). TCRs were defined as expanded if absent before sensitization and observed at least eight times at the 2-week time point. In TCRdb, the public reads were trimmed at Q25 with fastp and aligned with MiXCR, with productive beta chains retained. Rows with a matching CDR3 protein are joined into one entry that keeps the most common DNA and genes. Clone size and V and J calls follow TCRdb, not the original study. This sample gives tens of thousands of distinct CDR3 sequences in total; around 10% of them show up just once. Roughly 4.2% of the sample comes from the top ten.

For CDR1 and CDR2, the germline V gene lists SGHDN and FVKESK. CDR3 length: 22 amino acids, cysteine to phenylalanine. The only DNA kept is the CDR3, 66 bases in frame from the first base. Trimming costs V 0 bases and J 0 bases, and their ends lie 24 bases apart. Results the study describes overall, beyond this receptor: The number of TCRs above 1 in 1000 frequency did not change with DPC sensitization; there was no evidence of global repertoire structure alterations. All patients had alopecia, a presumed autoimmune disease, so their immune response might differ from that of healthy individuals. After repeated subsampling, changes were observed in the strength of the expansion versus patch-test correlation and in the threshold at which the correlation became significant. Patch test score was positively correlated with the number of PT1 expanded TCRs, with significance at thresholds 8, 16 and 32 but not at 4. Significantly more large CDR3 similarity clusters were formed by expanded TCRs than by pre-sensitization or healthy control sets, consistent with antigen-driven responses.

The sequence derives from a woman aged 45-59 years with alopecia areata. Some clones in this sample may be carry-over from other donors' samples. The chain joins TRBV14 to TRBJ2-6; the D gene is perhaps TRBD2, on 5 matching bases. Sequenced here: whole blood, sampled in connection with sensitization to the hapten diphenylcyclopropenone (DPC). DNA sequence: TGTGCCAGCAGCCAAGATCCGGGGTTCCCGAAATTTTTTAGCTCTGGGGCCAACGTCCTGACTTTC. Its protein product is CASSQDPGFPKFFSSGANVLTF.